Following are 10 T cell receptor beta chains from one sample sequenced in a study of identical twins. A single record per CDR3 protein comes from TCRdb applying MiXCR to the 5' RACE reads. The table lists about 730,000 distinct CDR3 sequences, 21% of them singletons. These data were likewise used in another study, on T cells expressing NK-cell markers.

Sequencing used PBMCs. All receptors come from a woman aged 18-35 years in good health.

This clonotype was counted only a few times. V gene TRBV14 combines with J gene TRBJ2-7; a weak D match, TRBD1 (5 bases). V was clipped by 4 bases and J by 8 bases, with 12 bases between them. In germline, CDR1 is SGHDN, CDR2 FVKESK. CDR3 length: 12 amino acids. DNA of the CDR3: TGTGCCAGCAGCCCCCGGGCAGGGAAGCAGTACTTC. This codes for CASSPRAGKQYF.

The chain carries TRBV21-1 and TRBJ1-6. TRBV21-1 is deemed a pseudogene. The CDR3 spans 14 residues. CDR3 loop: CASYLEGDNSPLHF. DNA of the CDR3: TGTGCCAGTTACTTAGAGGGAGATAATTCACCCCTCCACTTT.

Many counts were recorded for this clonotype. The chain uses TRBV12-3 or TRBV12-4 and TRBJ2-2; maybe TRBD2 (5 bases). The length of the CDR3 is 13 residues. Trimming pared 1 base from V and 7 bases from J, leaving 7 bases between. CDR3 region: CASSLGADGELFF. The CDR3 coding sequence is TGTGCCAGCAGTTTAGGAGCGGACGGGGAGCTGTTTTTT.

This CDR3 is CASSSATSGNTIYF. In DNA form, the CDR3 reads TGTGCCAGCAGTTCAGCCACCTCTGGAAACACCATATATTTT. V and J are TRBV6-5 and TRBJ1-3, with unresolved D. Germline V gene sequence: CDR1 MNHEY, CDR2 SVGAGI. V was pared by 4 bases and J by 0 bases, with 7 bases between. There are 14 residues in the CDR3.

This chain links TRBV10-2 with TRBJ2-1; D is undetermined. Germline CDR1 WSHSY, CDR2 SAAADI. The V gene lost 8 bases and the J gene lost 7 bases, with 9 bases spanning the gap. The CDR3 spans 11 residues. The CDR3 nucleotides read TGCGCCAGCGAGGCCAGGAATGAGCAGTTCTTC. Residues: CASEARNEQFF.

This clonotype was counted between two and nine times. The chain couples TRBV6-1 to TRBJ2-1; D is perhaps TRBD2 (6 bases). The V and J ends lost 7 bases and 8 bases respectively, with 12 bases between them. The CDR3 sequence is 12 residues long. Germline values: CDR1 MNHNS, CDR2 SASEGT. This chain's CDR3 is CASTRRGDEQFF. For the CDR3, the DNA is TGTGCCAGCACTAGGCGCGGGGATGAGCAGTTCTTC.

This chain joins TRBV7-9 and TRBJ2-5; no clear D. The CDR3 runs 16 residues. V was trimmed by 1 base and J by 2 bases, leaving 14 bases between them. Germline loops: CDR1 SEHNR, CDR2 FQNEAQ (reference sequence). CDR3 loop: CASSLGRVRVQETQYF. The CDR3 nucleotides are TGTGCCAGCAGCTTAGGGCGCGTTCGGGTGCAAGAGACCCAGTACTTC.

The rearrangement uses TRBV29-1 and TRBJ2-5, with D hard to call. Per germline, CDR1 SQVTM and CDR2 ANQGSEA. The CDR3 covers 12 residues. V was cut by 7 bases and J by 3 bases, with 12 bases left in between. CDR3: CSAPDSEETQYF. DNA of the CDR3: TGCAGCGCCCCTGACTCGGAAGAGACCCAGTACTTC.

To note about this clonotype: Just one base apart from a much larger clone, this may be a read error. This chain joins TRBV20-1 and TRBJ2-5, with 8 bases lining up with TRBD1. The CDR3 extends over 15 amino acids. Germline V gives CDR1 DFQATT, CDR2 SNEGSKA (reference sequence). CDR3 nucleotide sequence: TGCTGTGCTAGAGATCGGCGCAGGGGGCGAGAGACCCAGTACTTC. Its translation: CCARDRRRGRETQYF.

The CDR3 loop reads CSVEDLGYGYGYTF. The CDR3 DNA is TGCAGCGTTGAAGATCTGGGGTACGGGTATGGCTACACCTTC. The chain uses TRBV29-1 and TRBJ1-2; no definite D call. CDR1 and CDR2 (germline): SQVTM, ANQGSEA. The CDR3 runs to 14 residues. V lost 0 bases and J 5 bases, leaving 13 bases between the germline ends.